This T cell receptor (beta chain) was sequenced in a study of control samples from healthy donors and cancer patients. The CDR3 consists of 11 residues. The V end lost 5 bases, the J end lost 8 bases, and 12 bases lay between the germline ends. Looked up from germline, CDR1 is DFQATT and CDR2 is SNEGSKA (reference sequence). This table comes from immunoSEQ multiplex PCR, and its TCRdb copy is limited to in-frame clones, with some not included. The repertoire holds fewer than 100,000 clones, with 82% as singletons. This clone was seen a single time. The clonotype comes from a woman between 55 and 75 years old in good health. V usage is TRBV20-1 and J usage is TRBJ1-2, with D hard to call. The sequenced material came from blood. CDR3 DNA: TGCAGTGCTGGCCCCCCGGAGGGCTACACCTTC. Its translation is CSAGPPEGYTF.